At least ten counts were recorded for the clone carrying this T cell receptor beta chain. The data stem from a study of T cells in Graves' hyperthyroidism and ophthalmopathy. Using RNA transcripts as the source, TCR beta CDR3 regions were amplified. In the first-round RT-PCR of the TCR CDR3, the HTBI primer set was used. A single record per CDR3 protein comes from TCRdb applying MiXCR to the multiplex PCR reads. The table includes 250,000 or so distinct CDR3 sequences, roughly 15% detected once. The V and J ends lost 6 bases and 5 bases respectively, with 19 bases between them. The CDR3 contains 15 residues. In germline, CDR1 is MDHEN, CDR2 SYDVKM.

The V and J genes are TRBV28 and TRBJ1-2, with D possibly TRBD1 on 5 matching bases. Material for sequencing was blood. The TCR was taken from a woman between 45 and 60 years old with Graves' hyperthyroidism that later progressed to Graves' ophthalmopathy. The CDR3 protein is CASSDSPGRGYGYTF. CDR3 bases: TGTGCCAGCAGCGATTCCCCGGGGCGGGGATATGGCTACACCTTC.